This T cell receptor (beta chain) was captured in a study of CD8+ T cells in alopecia areata. The study's findings and limits: Sequences from scalp samples also cover resident alphabeta T cells of normal skin. For lesional scalp, especially alopecia totalis/universalis, clonality was higher than in normal scalp.

On this clone itself: Its antigen remains unidentified.

Extracted from the samples, RNA was reverse transcribed into cDNA to serve as the sequencing template. Clones were sequenced by immunoSEQ multiplex PCR, and TCRdb holds only the in-frame ones, with some missing. Of around 120,000 clones detected, around 50% appear once; the ten largest clones hold 8% to 11%. Per germline, CDR1 MGHRA and CDR2 YSYEKL. The CDR3 has 16 residues. V was clipped by 5 bases and J by 2 bases; unmatched bases: 4. Alopecia areata patients provided lesional scalp punch biopsies and peripheral blood. Sorting separated CD4+ and CD8+ T cells out of PBMCs. The sequence was collected from a human donor with alopecia areata. The chain is built from TRBV4-1 and TRBJ2-3; TRBD2 agrees at 13 bases. Sequencing input: NKG2D-low CD8+ T cells sorted from blood. The DNA for the CDR3 is TGCGCCAGCAGCGATGGACTAGCGGGGGTCACAGATACGCAGTATTTT. Translated: CASSDGLAGVTDTQYF.